This entry lists 20 T cell receptor beta chains sequenced from one sample in a study of a mutant IDH1 vaccine in newly diagnosed glioma. Time point meaning: week 47, end of study. Alongside topical imiquimod, each dose of vaccine comprised 300 ug of mutant IDH1 20-mer peptide. For these receptors, no antigen is known. Here immunoSEQ multiplex PCR was the method, and the copy in TCRdb shows in-frame clones only, minus some. Here the sample spans approximately 30,000 clones, 75% to 95% being singletons. This material consisted of PBMCs, taken from a glioma patient whose treatment included an IDH1 peptide vaccine. Every receptor here comes from a woman aged 40 to 55 with glioma.

The chain uses TRBV13 and TRBJ2-1; weak D call: TRBD2 (6 bases). The V gene's germline CDR1 is PRHDT and CDR2 FYEKMQ (reference sequence). Between the trimmed V and J ends, which lost 1 base and 16 bases, there was a span of 11 bases. The CDR3 is made up of 11 amino acids. The DNA of the CDR3 is TGTGCCAGCAGCTTAGTTCGGGAGTTATTCTTC. This sequence encodes CASSLVRELFF.

The chain is built from TRBV19 and TRBJ2-7; 8 nucleotides line up with TRBD2. Per germline, CDR1 LNHDA and CDR2 SQIVND (reference sequence). This CDR3 contains 16 residues. J was trimmed by 0 bases and V by 0 bases; bases with no gene match: 4. In nucleotides, the CDR3 is TGTGCCAGTAGTATAGATTGGCGGGGGGCCTCCTACGAGCAGTACTTC. Translated, it gives CASSIDWRGASYEQYF.

This rearrangement joins TRBV10-3 to TRBJ2-1; 14 bases are shared with TRBD2. CDR3 length: 18 residues. The ends lost 2 bases at V and 3 bases at J; junction bases unmatched: 6. Germline V CDR1 and CDR2: ENHRY, SYGVKD. The CDR3: CAISEGLAGGSYYNEQFF. The CDR3 nucleotides read TGTGCCATCAGTGAGGGACTAGCGGGAGGTTCGTACTACAATGAGCAGTTCTTC.

The chain is built from TRBV28 and TRBJ1-2, with D perhaps TRBD1 (6 bases). CDR1 and CDR2 (germline): MDHEN, SYDVKM. Trimming pared 8 bases from V and 8 bases from J, leaving 18 bases between. The CDR3 extends over 13 amino acids. CDR3 protein: CASGNHRASGYTF. The CDR3 coding sequence is TGTGCCAGCGGAAATCACAGGGCTAGCGGCTACACCTTC.

This clone was counted a few times. CDR3 loop: CASRPPLNTEAFF. Here the CDR3 DNA reads TGTGCCAGCAGGCCCCCCTTGAACACTGAAGCTTTCTTT. The rearrangement links TRBV2 to TRBJ1-1, with D unclear. V lost 6 bases and J 0 bases, leaving 8 bases between the germline ends. Germline V gives CDR1 SNHLY, CDR2 FYNNEI. This CDR3 contains 13 residues.

V is TRBV5-6 and J is TRBJ2-2, with 9 bases lining up with TRBD2. The CDR3 spans 17 residues. The J segment lost 6 bases and the V segment lost 4 bases, leaving 13 bases of the junction unmatched. CDR1 and CDR2 from the germline V gene are SGHDT and YYEEEE. The CDR3 bases are TGTGCCAGCAGCGGTGGCGGGGGGGCCTGGATTTCCGGGGAGCTGTTTTTT. Protein product: CASSGGGGAWISGELFF. The entire variable domain, with the rest obtained from reference TRBV5-6 and TRBJ2-2, is as follows: DAGVTQSPTHLIKTRGQQVTLRCSPKSGHDTVSWYQQALGQGPQFIFQYYEEEERQRGNFPDRFSGHQFPNYSSELNVNALLLGDSALYLCASSGGGGAWISGELFFGEGSRLTVL.

This chain links TRBV7-2 with TRBJ2-5; a possible D gene is TRBD1 (5 bases). This CDR3 comprises 13 residues. Germline CDR1 is SGHTA and CDR2 is FQGNSA. V was shortened by 1 base and J by 7 bases, with 10 bases between the two germline ends. Here the CDR3 DNA reads TGTGCCAGCAGCTTAGAGGGGCAGGGGACCCAGTACTTC. It specifies CASSLEGQGTQYF.

This chain joins TRBV2 and TRBJ1-4; D remains unclear. From germline, CDR1 is SNHLY and CDR2 FYNNEI. The CDR3 spans 13 residues. V was pared by 7 bases and J by 8 bases, with 14 bases between. The CDR3 coding sequence is TGTGCCAGCATGGAGGGAAGAAGAGAAAAACTGTTTTTT. Protein sequence: CASMEGRREKLFF.

This clone occurred once. The chain is built from TRBV7-8 and TRBJ2-2, with TRBD1 matching 9 bases. Germline V gene sequence: CDR1 SGHVS, CDR2 FQNEAQ. V was clipped by 8 bases and J by 4 bases; unmatched bases: 8. The CDR3 has 15 residues. The CDR3 coding sequence is TGTGCCAGCCGATCCGGGACAGGGAGCACCGGGGAGCTGTTTTTT. Its protein is CASRSGTGSTGELFF.

The V and J genes are TRBV6-5 and TRBJ1-1; 7 positions match TRBD1. CDR1 MNHEY and CDR2 SVGAGI come from the germline V gene. J was trimmed by 3 bases and V by 4 bases; bases with no gene match: 11. CDR3 length: 16 residues. CDR3 residues: CASSSTTGTLHTEAFF. CDR3 sequence (DNA): TGTGCCAGCAGTTCTACGACAGGGACCCTCCACACTGAAGCTTTCTTT.

The V and J genes are TRBV2 and TRBJ2-7, with 10 nucleotides matching TRBD1. Per germline, CDR1 SNHLY and CDR2 FYNNEI. The V gene end was trimmed by 10 bases and the J gene end by 7 bases; junction bases not matched to a gene: 10. The CDR3 spans 13 residues. The CDR3 sequence: CATWDRGIEEQYF. The CDR3 DNA is TGTGCCACCTGGGACAGGGGAATAGAGGAGCAGTACTTC.

The V gene is TRBV7-8, the J gene TRBJ2-5; D might be TRBD1 (7 bases). CDR1 and CDR2 from the germline V gene are SGHVS and FQNEAQ. This CDR3 is built from 14 residues. The ends were cut back, 4 bases at V and 2 bases at J, with 11 bases in the middle. CDR3 residues: CASSYQGGQETQYF. The CDR3 DNA reads TGTGCCAGCAGCTATCAGGGGGGACAAGAGACCCAGTACTTC.

This clone was seen only once. The chain uses TRBV11-2 and TRBJ2-2; unclear D gene. The CDR3 is 13 amino acids. Germline loops: CDR1 SGHAT, CDR2 FQNNGV. V shed 2 bases and J shed 0 bases, with 1 base lying between them. The CDR3 region has the DNA TGTGCCAGCAGCTTACCGAACACCGGGGAGCTGTTTTTT. Amino acids: CASSLPNTGELFF.

V usage is TRBV13 and J usage is TRBJ2-5; perhaps TRBD2 as D (5 bases). V lost 3 bases, J lost 5 bases, and 16 bases lay in between. The CDR3 loop spans 15 amino acids. Per the germline V gene, CDR1 is PRHDT and CDR2 is FYEKMQ (reference sequence). In DNA, the CDR3 is TGTGCCAGCAGCTTCTGGGGAGCGAGTATGGAGACCCAGTACTTC. Its translation is CASSFWGASMETQYF.

The CDR3 spells CSGRRLLLYNEQFF. In nucleotides, the CDR3 is TGCAGCGGCAGACGGTTACTACTCTACAATGAGCAGTTCTTC. The rearrangement links TRBV29-1 to TRBJ2-1; D gene unclear. The CDR3 length is 14 residues. The germline V and J ends were trimmed by 7 bases and 3 bases, with 16 bases remaining between them. Germline CDR1 and CDR2: SQVTM and ANQGSEA.

The chain is built from TRBV6-6 and TRBJ1-3; possibly TRBD1 for D (5 bases). Trimming stripped 0 bases from V and 1 base from J, with 10 bases between. The CDR3 sequence is 16 residues long. Germline V lookup: CDR1 MNHNY, CDR2 SVGAGI (reference sequence). Here the CDR3 reads CASSYSSGMSGNTIYF. In DNA form, the CDR3 reads TGTGCCAGCAGTTACTCGTCAGGGATGTCTGGAAACACCATATATTTT.

The chain is built from TRBV19 and TRBJ2-7; D possibly matches TRBD1 or TRBD2 (5 bases each). V lost 6 bases, J lost 3 bases, and 15 bases lay in between. The CDR3 spans 14 residues. Germline lookup yields CDR1 LNHDA and CDR2 SQIVND (reference sequence). The CDR3 DNA reads TGTGCCAGTAGCCCCCGGGGCGGGCGCTACGAGCAGTACTTC. It specifies CASSPRGGRYEQYF.

The chain employs TRBV6-1 and TRBJ1-2; D gene ambiguous. The ends were cut back, 1 base at V and 2 bases at J, with 5 bases in the middle. From germline, CDR1 is MNHNS and CDR2 SASEGT. The CDR3 covers 13 residues. CDR3 region: CASSEEANYGYTF. As DNA, the CDR3 is TGTGCCAGCAGTGAAGAGGCCAACTATGGCTACACCTTC.

This clone was seen a few times. The genes are TRBV9 and TRBJ2-5, with D perhaps TRBD2 (6 bases). V lost 7 bases and J 0 bases, leaving 13 bases between the germline ends. Germline CDR1 and CDR2: SGDLS and YYNGEE. The length of the CDR3 is 14 residues. In nucleotides, the CDR3 is TGTGCCAGCGCCGCGGGGACGGACCAAGAGACCCAGTACTTC. Translated: CASAAGTDQETQYF. Full variable domain (outside the CDR3, taken from reference TRBV9 and TRBJ2-5): DSGVTQTPKHLITATGQRVTLRCSPRSGDLSVYWYQQSLDQGLQFLIQYYNGEERAKGNILERFSAQQFPDLHSELNLSSLELGDSALYFCASAAGTDQETQYFGPGTRLLVL.

The chain employs TRBV6-6 and TRBJ1-1; no definite D call. V was trimmed by 4 bases and J by 6 bases, leaving 6 bases between them. The CDR3 covers 11 residues. The germline V gene has CDR1 MNHNY and CDR2 SVGAGI (reference sequence). The CDR3 spells CASSLAAEAFF. The CDR3 coding sequence is TGTGCCAGCAGTTTGGCAGCTGAAGCTTTCTTT.